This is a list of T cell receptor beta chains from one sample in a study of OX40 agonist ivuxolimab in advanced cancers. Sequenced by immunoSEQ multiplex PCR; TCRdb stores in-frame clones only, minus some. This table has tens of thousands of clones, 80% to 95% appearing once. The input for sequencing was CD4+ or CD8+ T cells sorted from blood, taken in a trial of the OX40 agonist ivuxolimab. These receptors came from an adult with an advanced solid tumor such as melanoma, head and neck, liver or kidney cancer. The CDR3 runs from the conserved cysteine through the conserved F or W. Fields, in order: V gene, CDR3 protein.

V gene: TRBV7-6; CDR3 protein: CAGGLDRGVQPQHF
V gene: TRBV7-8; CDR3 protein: CASSRGEGIGGYTF
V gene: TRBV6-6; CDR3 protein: CASSFGGNYGYTF
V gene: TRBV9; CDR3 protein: CASSIGTAYQETQYF
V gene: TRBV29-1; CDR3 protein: CSAIINEQFF
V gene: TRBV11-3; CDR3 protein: CASSLDRQSGELFF
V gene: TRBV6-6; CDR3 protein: CASSYPPGTSKDEQYF
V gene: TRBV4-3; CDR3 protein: CASSQDWDGQDEQYF
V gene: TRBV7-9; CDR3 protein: CASSLLRGTEAFF
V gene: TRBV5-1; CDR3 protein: CASSWDNSYGYTF
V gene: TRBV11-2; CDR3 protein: CASSVGGDLGYEQYF
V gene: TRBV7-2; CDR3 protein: CASSGQGYSNQPQHF
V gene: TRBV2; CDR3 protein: CASTTEGGTGYTF
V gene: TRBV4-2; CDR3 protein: CASSQEPGSNYGYTF
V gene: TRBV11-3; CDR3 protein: CASSYDTGELFF
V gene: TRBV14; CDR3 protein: CASSQWTGSGANVLTF
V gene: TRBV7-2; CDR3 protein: CASSWTGVGTQYF
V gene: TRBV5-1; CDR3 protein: CASSLGTTTNEKLFF
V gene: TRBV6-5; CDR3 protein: CASTQGPIYGYTF
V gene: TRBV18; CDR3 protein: CASSPPSGGAYNEQFF
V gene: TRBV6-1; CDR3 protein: CASSWDRRNTGELFF
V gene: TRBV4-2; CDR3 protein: CASSLERGGDTQYF
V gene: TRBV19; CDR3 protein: CASKGLHSYEQYF
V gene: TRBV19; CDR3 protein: CASSDSYYEQYF
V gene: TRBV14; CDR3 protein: CASSLKGVSYEQYF
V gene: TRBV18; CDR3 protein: CASSPSQGGDYGYTF
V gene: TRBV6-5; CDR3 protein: CASSWGASAMYNEQFF
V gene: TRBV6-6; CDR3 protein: CASRQTGGSSYEQYF
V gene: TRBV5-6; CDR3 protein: CASSLEYRANYGYTF
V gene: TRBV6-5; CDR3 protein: CASSYVGQYF
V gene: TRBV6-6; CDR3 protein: CASRQTGPTDYGYTF
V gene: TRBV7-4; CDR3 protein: CASSTGPNNEQFF
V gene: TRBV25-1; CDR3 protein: CASTPWDRGNEQYF
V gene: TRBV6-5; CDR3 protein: CASSPSHGETQYF
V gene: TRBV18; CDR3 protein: CASSPTPDYQGGYTF
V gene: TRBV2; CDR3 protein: CASSDQLYYEQYF
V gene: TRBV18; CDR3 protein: CASSPGRQGAGETQYF
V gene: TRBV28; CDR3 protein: CASSSYGNTEAFF
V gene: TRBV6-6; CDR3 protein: CASSFRDGDQETQYF
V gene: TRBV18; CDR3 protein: CASSPNNRGLNEQYF
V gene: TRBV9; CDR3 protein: CASSTLAGSGEQFF
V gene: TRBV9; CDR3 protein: CASSVGPNTEAFF
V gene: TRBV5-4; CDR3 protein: CASSPRAGGSYNSPLHF
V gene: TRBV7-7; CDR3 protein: CASSRDRGSEQYF
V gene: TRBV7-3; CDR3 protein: CASSLRGTVSYNEQFF
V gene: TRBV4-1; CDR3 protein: CASSSSSGGRRETQYF
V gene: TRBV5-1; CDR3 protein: CASSLVGGGQETQYF
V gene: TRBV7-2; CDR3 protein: CASSLMVGTYNEQFF
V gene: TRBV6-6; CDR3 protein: CASSYSGRGTDTQYF
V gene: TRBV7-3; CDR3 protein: CASSFQGGQSEAFF
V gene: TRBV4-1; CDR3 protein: CASSQLDRRNTEAFF